This TCR beta chain came from a study of OX40 agonist ivuxolimab in advanced cancers. On the study more broadly: Each dose-escalation patient presented with hepatocellular carcinoma, melanoma, renal cell or head and neck cancer.

Sequenced by immunoSEQ multiplex PCR; TCRdb stores in-frame clones only, minus some. The sample yields tens of thousands of clones, 75% to 90% seen once. This CDR3 is 15 amino acids long. J was trimmed by 2 bases and V by 0 bases; bases with no gene match: 3. In germline, CDR1 is SGHDT, CDR2 YYEEEE. The source was CD4+ or CD8+ T cells sorted from blood, collected in a trial of the OX40 agonist ivuxolimab. The rearrangement joins TRBV5-6 to TRBJ2-7; 9 nucleotides agree with TRBD1. The sequence derives from an adult with an advanced solid tumor such as melanoma, head and neck, liver or kidney cancer. This CDR3 reads CASSLGQGGTYEQYF. CDR3 nucleotides: TGTGCCAGCAGCTTGGGACAGGGGGGCACCTACGAGCAGTACTTC.